Listed here are 10 T cell receptor beta chains from one sample, sequenced in a study of shared clonotypes between healthy human individuals. TCRdb's table, derived via immunoSEQ multiplex PCR, lists solely in-frame clones and lacks some. The sample lists around 2.1 million clones; almost 96% were seen once. Material for sequencing was naive CD4+ T cells sorted from blood. The subset here: CD45RA+ positively selected. These receptors were collected from a young man in good health.

This rearrangement joins TRBV7-6 to TRBJ2-7, with 7 bases lining up with TRBD1. The junction had 11 bases not matched to a gene; V was cut back by 3 bases and J by 3 bases. This CDR3 is built from 16 residues. Germline CDR1 is SGHVS and CDR2 is FNYEAQ. In DNA, the CDR3 is TGTGCCAGCAGCTTGGGACAGAAGATTACTAGCTACGAGCAGTACTTC. Encoded protein: CASSLGQKITSYEQYF.

A word on this clone: Other DNA sequences from this sample encode an identical CDR3 as well. J is TRBJ2-2 and V is TRBV4-3; no reliable D call. The length of the CDR3 is 14 residues. V was clipped by 1 base and J by 3 bases, with 6 bases between them. Germline V gene data show CDR1 as LGHNA and CDR2 as YSLEER. The chain's CDR3 is CASSQGGDTGELFF. The CDR3 bases are TGCGCCAGCAGCCAAGGCGGTGACACCGGGGAGCTGTTTTTT.

V is TRBV9 and J is TRBJ1-4; 7 bases fit TRBD1. Losses at the gene ends were 4 bases for V and 5 bases for J; bases not matched to a gene: 5. The V gene's germline CDR1 is SGDLS and CDR2 YYNGEE. CDR3 length equals 14 residues. CDR3: CASSPGQSNEKLFF. The CDR3 nucleotides are TGTGCCAGCAGCCCGGGACAGTCAAATGAAAAACTGTTTTTT.

V usage is TRBV5-1 and J usage is TRBJ2-7; 9 bases line up with TRBD1. The V segment lost 7 bases and the J segment 3 bases; nucleotides outside the gene matches: 5. Germline V lookup: CDR1 SGHRS, CDR2 YFSETQ. The CDR3 is 13 amino acids. The CDR3 is CASGGQGGYEQYF. Written as DNA, the CDR3 is TGCGCCAGCGGGGGACAGGGAGGCTACGAGCAGTACTTC.

V gene TRBV11-2 combines with J gene TRBJ1-5; 11 bases agree with TRBD1. The CDR3 contains 17 residues. V was pared by 5 bases and J by 5 bases, with 11 bases of the junction left unmatched. CDR1 and CDR2 (germline): SGHAT, FQNNGV. The CDR3 DNA reads TGTGCCAGCAGCCTAAGAGGACAGGGGGCGCGAGATCAGCCCCAGCATTTT. This codes for CASSLRGQGARDQPQHF.

A word on this clone: Other nucleotide sequences from this sample produce the same CDR3. This chain links TRBV28 with TRBJ2-7, with D possibly TRBD1 on 6 matching bases. Germline loops: CDR1 MDHEN, CDR2 SYDVKM. This CDR3 spans 15 amino acids. V lost 2 bases, J lost 0 bases, and 11 bases lay in between. CDR3 coding DNA: TGTGCCAGCAGTTTAAGGGGGTTGAGCTCCTACGAGCAGTACTTC. Protein sequence: CASSLRGLSSYEQYF.

The chain is built from TRBV2 and TRBJ2-1, with 11 bases lining up with TRBD2. The CDR3 has 17 amino acids. The V and J ends lost 6 bases and 5 bases, in that order; junction bases with no gene match: 12. Germline V gene data show CDR1 as SNHLY and CDR2 as FYNNEI. CDR3 in amino acids: CASSGASGTSGNNEQFF. CDR3 nucleotide sequence: TGTGCCAGCAGCGGGGCTTCCGGGACTAGCGGAAACAATGAGCAGTTCTTC.

The chain carries TRBV7-8 and TRBJ1-1; D perhaps matches TRBD1 (5 bases). Per germline, CDR1 SGHVS and CDR2 FQNEAQ. V was shortened by 7 bases and J by 7 bases, with 25 bases between the two germline ends. The CDR3 totals 16 residues. CDR3 nucleotides: TGTGCCAGCACCAAACCGGGCCAGAGGGGCCCAGGTGAAGCTTTCTTT. Protein: CASTKPGQRGPGEAFF.

The chain employs TRBV6-5 and TRBJ1-4; no reliable D call. Trimming removed 6 bases from V and 5 bases from J, with 10 bases in between. CDR3 size: 13 residues. Germline CDR1 reads MNHEY; CDR2 reads SVGAGI. The CDR3 region is CASSSGRNEKLFF. As DNA, the CDR3 is TGTGCCAGCAGCTCGGGGAGGAATGAAAAACTGTTTTTT.

In DNA, the CDR3 is TGTGCCAGCTCACCAAAGCTGGCCACTGAAGCTTTCTTT. Translating it yields CASSPKLATEAFF. The chain recombines TRBV18 with TRBJ1-1; D gene uncertain. The V gene's germline CDR1 is KGHSH and CDR2 LQKENI. V gave up 2 bases and J gave up 4 bases, with 8 bases separating them. The CDR3 totals 13 residues.